This T cell receptor (beta chain) was identified during a study of T cell responses to AZD1222 COVID-19 vaccine (dated by TCRdb to about 2021). For the study in its entirety: TCR sequencing was performed for 230 to 250 trial participants, of whom roughly 200 were given two doses of AZD1222 and around 26 were given two doses of MenACWY control vaccine. Trial participants were enrolled into age subgroups of 18-55, 56-69 and 70-plus years, which contained 148, 28 and 57 TCR-sequenced participants, respectively.

The CDR3 runs 15 residues from the cysteine to the phenylalanine. Kept here is only the CDR3 DNA, which spans 45 bases and is read in frame from base 1. Via the germline V gene, CDR1 is LGHNA and CDR2 YSLEER. V is cut by 4 bases and J by 0 bases, and the space between the germline ends is 7 bases. The CDR3 regions of human TCRbeta chains were subjected to immunosequencing. The authors' pipeline ran thus. TCRs in the repertoires were matched against a reference library of SARS-CoV-2-specific TCRs that had been generated with the MIRA antigen-specificity platform. Breadth was defined as the fraction of unique TCRs that were SARS-CoV-2-associated, and depth was defined as the fraction of total T cells that were SARS-CoV-2-associated. Using the MIRA data, each spike-specific TCR was mapped to the spike region that the TCR reacts to and placed in a CD4 or CD8 class. Log10-transformed breadth and depth values were compared by one-way ANOVA with Sidak's multiple comparisons tests. TCRdb obtained this table from immuneACCESS and retained in-frame rearrangements with V and J assigned. These tables miss some clones; where compared with another copy, unresolved V genes account for less than half of the shortfall, and the remainder is unexplained. Clone size and V and J calls were adopted from that table, with D and trimming inferred from the DNA. The sample data list roughly 15,000 clones, and 80% of these were observed just once. The top ten constitute approximately 15% of the sample.

As concerns this clone: No cognate antigen has been identified for it. No base qualities exist here, and no much larger clone lies one base off it.

The study at large found these results: Conclusions about previously exposed vaccinees are limited because only six or seven AZD1222 recipients were SARS-CoV-2 seropositive at baseline. Because no day 14 peak-response samples were available, the repertoires could be characterized only after the peak T cell response. CD4 TCRs associated with the vaccine covered the entire spike protein, and the dominant responses were in regions 160-218 and 743-854. Reportedly, almost half of the unique spike-specific TCRs recognized epitopes lying outside the regions that are mutated in the B.1.351 and B.1.1.7 variants. The 56-69-year group was small, and its depth increase did not reach significance, likely because of low power. Participants were mostly white British and included more females than males, and it was suggested by the authors that clonal diversity may have been underestimated. A significant rise in spike-specific TCR breadth and depth was observed after two AZD1222 doses relative to day 0 and relative to MenACWY recipients.

Explained via the paper, the time point label denotes: about 28 days (+/-7) after the second vaccine dose. AZD1222 recipients with second doses at about 4 weeks or about 12 weeks were pooled, because spike-specific TCR depth and breadth did not differ between schedules. Samples from vaccinated people were obtained from the UK trials COV001 and COV002, which included a single-blind randomized controlled phase 2/3 trial of AZD1222 (ChAdOx1 nCoV-19) in healthy adults. Trial participant PBMC samples were collected at day 0 and day 28 after the second dose for TCRbeta chain sequencing. This TCR derives from an adult who received the AZD1222 COVID-19 vaccine. The V and J genes are TRBV4-3 and TRBJ2-6; perhaps TRBD1 is the D gene, with 5 bases matching. The sequencing used peripheral blood, collected 28 days after the second AZD1222 dose. The DNA sequence is TGCGCCAGCAGCCGTCAGGGCTCTGGGGCCAACGTCCTGACTTTC. Its translation reads: CASSRQGSGANVLTF.